Listed below are T cell receptor beta chains from one sample, sequenced in a study of blood T cells in healthy people across ages. TCRdb called the 5' RACE reads again in MiXCR, with one record for every CDR3 protein. The table lists fewer than 750,000 distinct CDR3 sequences, roughly 43% of them singletons. Sequenced material: blood. These TCRs come from a man older than 75 in good health. The CDR3 runs from the conserved cysteine through the conserved F or W. A D gene is named only where the DNA matches it firmly. Not all rows give a size; the values are once, few, many and, for expanded clones, a class.

v_gene	j_gene	len	d_gene	abundance	CDR3aa	CDR3nt
TRBV6-2/TRBV6-3	TRBJ2-1	12	-	-	CASSSTAYEQFF	TGTGCCAGCAGTTCAACAGCCTACGAGCAGTTCTTC
TRBV6-2/TRBV6-3	TRBJ2-5	14	-	-	CASSYTLSQETQYF	TGTGCCAGCAGTTACACCCTTTCCCAAGAGACCCAGTACTTC
TRBV20-1	TRBJ2-7	13	-	few	CSARDRSRWEQYF	TGCAGTGCTAGAGACCGGAGCAGGTGGGAGCAGTACTTC
TRBV20-1	TRBJ2-1	13	-	-	CSAVRQANNEQFF	TGCAGTGCTGTCAGACAGGCCAACAATGAGCAGTTCTTC
TRBV6-4	TRBJ2-1	13	-	few	CASSLDIYNEQFF	TGTGCCAGCAGTCTAGACATCTACAATGAGCAGTTCTTC
TRBV29-1	TRBJ2-3	14	TRBD2	-	CSVSTSSSTDTQYF	TGCAGCGTTTCGACTAGCTCCAGCACAGATACGCAGTATTTT
TRBV6-2/TRBV6-3	TRBJ2-1	16	TRBD1	-	CASVNYGTGRYNEQFF	TGTGCCAGCGTAAACTACGGGACAGGTCGCTACAATGAGCAGTTCTTC
TRBV6-2/TRBV6-3	TRBJ2-1	16	TRBD2	-	CASRPDRLAGLFEQFF	TGTGCCAGCAGACCTGATCGGCTAGCGGGATTATTTGAGCAGTTCTTC
TRBV15	TRBJ2-3	15	TRBD1	few	CATSTRQGFTDTQYF	TGTGCCACCAGCACAAGACAGGGTTTCACAGATACGCAGTATTTT
TRBV4-2	TRBJ1-2	15	-	-	CASSQDKGLRYGYTF	TGTGCCAGCAGCCAAGATAAGGGACTACGCTATGGCTACACCTTC
TRBV9	TRBJ2-7	17	TRBD2	-	CASSVSPTSGQTYEQYF	TGTGCCAGCAGCGTATCCCCGACTAGCGGGCAGACCTACGAGCAGTACTTC
TRBV7-2	TRBJ2-7	15	TRBD1	few	CASSKTGQGFYEQYF	TGTGCCAGCAGCAAAACGGGACAGGGGTTCTACGAGCAGTACTTC
TRBV4-3	TRBJ1-6	15	-	few	CASSPGSVANSPLHF	TGCGCCAGCAGCCCCGGGAGTGTGGCGAATTCACCCCTCCACTTT
TRBV7-6	TRBJ2-1	17	TRBD1	-	CASSLHGTGIGVNEQFF	TGTGCCAGCAGCTTACACGGGACAGGGATAGGGGTGAATGAGCAGTTCTTC
TRBV4-1	TRBJ1-4	14	TRBD1	few	CASSRGQGSEKLFF	TGCGCCAGCAGCCGAGGACAGGGGTCGGAAAAACTGTTTTTT
TRBV11-2	TRBJ2-7	16	TRBD1	-	CASSLDRQGFYNEQYF	TGTGCCAGCAGCTTAGACCGACAGGGTTTTTACAATGAGCAGTACTTC
TRBV5-1	TRBJ1-1	16	TRBD1	-	CASSLVSGQANTEAFF	TGCGCCAGCAGCTTGGTGAGTGGACAGGCAAACACTGAAGCTTTCTTT
TRBV12-3/TRBV12-4	TRBJ2-6	15	TRBD1	-	CASSQGAVGANVLTF	TGTGCCAGCAGTCAGGGGGCGGTAGGGGCCAACGTCCTGACTTTC
TRBV27	TRBJ2-7	15	TRBD1	many	CASSFRETGTYEQYF	TGTGCCAGCAGTTTTCGTGAGACAGGGACCTACGAGCAGTACTTC
TRBV6-6	TRBJ1-2	16	-	few	CASSYPGGRGNYGYTF	TGTGCCAGCAGTTACCCGGGTGGGAGGGGTAACTATGGCTACACCTTC
TRBV5-1	TRBJ2-7	15	TRBD1	-	CASSLGGQTREEQYF	TGCGCCAGCAGCTTAGGGGGACAGACCCGCGAGGAGCAGTACTTC
TRBV27	TRBJ1-4	14	-	-	CASRRWGSDEKLFF	TGTGCCAGCAGGAGGTGGGGGTCAGATGAAAAACTGTTTTTT
TRBV7-2	TRBJ2-7	15	TRBD2	many	CASSLAAGGKYEQYF	TGTGCCAGCAGCTTAGCAGCGGGAGGAAAGTACGAGCAGTACTTC
TRBV7-9	TRBJ2-7	13	-	-	CASSYRGVDEQYF	TGTGCCAGCAGCTATCGAGGGGTCGACGAGCAGTACTTC
TRBV12-3/TRBV12-4	TRBJ1-1	16	TRBD1	many	CASSRIHRGLNTEAFF	TGTGCCAGCAGTCGAATTCACAGGGGGCTGAACACTGAAGCTTTCTTT
TRBV24-1	TRBJ2-5	16	TRBD1	-	CATSDQDRDGGETQYF	TGTGCCACCAGTGACCAGGACAGGGACGGCGGGGAGACCCAGTACTTC
TRBV10-2	TRBJ1-2	14	-	-	CASSERTPNLGYTF	TGCGCCAGCAGTGAAAGGACTCCTAACCTAGGCTACACCTTC
TRBV20-1	TRBJ1-6	13	-	-	CSALTGSNSPLHF	TGCAGTGCCTTGACAGGCTCTAATTCACCCCTCCACTTT
TRBV6-5	TRBJ2-3	20	TRBD2	many	CASSYGTSGKTRASTDTQYF	TGTGCCAGCAGTTACGGGACTAGCGGCAAGACCCGTGCTAGCACAGATACGCAGTATTTT
TRBV12-3/TRBV12-4	TRBJ2-3	15	-	-	CASSFTGAGTDTQYF	TGTGCCAGCAGTTTCACAGGAGCGGGCACAGATACGCAGTATTTT
TRBV5-1	TRBJ2-5	14	-	few	CASSLEGTQETQYF	TGCGCCAGCAGCTTGGAAGGTACTCAAGAGACCCAGTACTTC
TRBV29-1	TRBJ2-6	13	-	-	CSAVGRGTNVLTF	TGCAGCGCTGTGGGTCGAGGGACCAACGTCCTGACTTTC
TRBV7-3	TRBJ2-7	16	-	-	CASSLPGTLGLYEQYF	TGTGCCAGCAGCTTACCCGGGACGCTGGGCCTTTACGAGCAGTACTTC
TRBV10-3	TRBJ2-1	15	TRBD2	few	CAISESGGTYNEQFF	TGTGCCATCAGTGAATCCGGGGGGACCTACAATGAGCAGTTCTTC
TRBV20-1	TRBJ1-6	16	TRBD1	few	CSAVSSGTEYNSPLHF	TGCAGTGCTGTAAGCTCCGGGACAGAGTATAATTCACCCCTCCACTTT
TRBV6-6	TRBJ2-5	14	-	-	CASRSRDSQETQYF	TGTGCCAGCAGGAGCCGGGACTCGCAAGAGACCCAGTACTTC
TRBV29-1	TRBJ1-1	13	-	-	CSTRHGRNGEAFF	TGCAGCACGAGGCACGGCAGGAATGGTGAAGCTTTCTTT
TRBV10-3	TRBJ2-3	14	TRBD1	few	CAISEGQDTDTQYF	TGTGCCATCAGTGAGGGACAGGATACGGATACGCAGTATTTT
TRBV9	TRBJ2-5	16	TRBD2	-	CASSPQRRGDQETQYF	TGTGCCAGCAGCCCTCAGAGGCGGGGGGACCAAGAGACCCAGTACTTC
TRBV9	TRBJ2-1	15	TRBD2	-	CASSPRASGLDEQFF	TGTGCCAGCAGCCCTCGGGCTAGCGGTTTGGATGAGCAGTTCTTC
TRBV5-1	TRBJ2-3	13	-	-	CASSLDRRDTQYF	TGCGCCAGCAGCTTAGACAGGAGAGATACGCAGTATTTT
TRBV30	TRBJ1-2	13	-	few	CAWRPGLLYGYTF	TGTGCCTGGAGGCCGGGACTGCTCTATGGCTACACCTTC
TRBV7-9	TRBJ2-7	15	TRBD2	-	CASSLASGRSYEQYF	TGTGCCAGCAGCTTAGCCAGCGGGAGATCCTACGAGCAGTACTTC
TRBV7-9	TRBJ2-3	15	TRBD1	-	CASSSRGQGTDTQYF	TGTGCCAGCAGCTCGCGGGGACAGGGGACAGATACGCAGTATTTT
TRBV12-3/TRBV12-4	TRBJ1-4	14	-	-	CASRKVGGLEKLFF	TGTGCCAGCAGAAAGGTGGGGGGCTTGGAAAAACTGTTTTTT
TRBV6-7	TRBJ1-6	18	-	few	CASSYSIVTSSYNSPLHF	TGTGCCAGCAGTTACTCGATTGTGACTAGCTCCTATAATTCACCCCTCCACTTT
TRBV5-8	TRBJ1-5	14	-	-	CASSLGLKGQPQHF	TGTGCCAGCAGCTTGGGCCTTAAGGGTCAGCCCCAGCATTTT
TRBV5-1	TRBJ1-1	14	TRBD1	-	CASSLEQGRTEAFF	TGCGCCAGCAGCTTGGAACAGGGGAGGACTGAAGCTTTCTTT